The rows below give T cell receptor beta chains drawn from one sample of a study of blood T cell repertoires in COVID-19. This table comes from immunoSEQ multiplex PCR, and its TCRdb copy is limited to in-frame clones, with some not included. The table shows around 300,000 clones, with about 90% occurring only once. The sample consisted of peripheral blood. These receptors were collected from a woman aged 40-49 years with acute or convalescent COVID-19. Both conserved end residues are part of each CDR3. D genes are given only for firm matches. Size is omitted from some rows. Given values are once, few, many or a class for expanded clones.

d_gene	abundance	v_gene	j_gene	CDR3aa	CDR3nt
TRBD1	NA	TRBV3-1/TRBV3-2	TRBJ1-1	CASSPGQGKKPNTEAFF	TGTGCCAGCAGCCCCGGACAGGGAAAGAAGCCGAACACTGAAGCTTTCTTT
TRBD1	NA	TRBV27	TRBJ2-5	CASRAQGLLETQYF	TGTGCCAGCAGGGCACAGGGGCTGCTGGAGACCCAGTACTTC
TRBD1	NA	TRBV7-2	TRBJ2-5	CASSSDRAVATQYF	TGTGCCAGCAGCTCGGACAGGGCTGTTGCGACCCAGTACTTC
NA	NA	TRBV19	TRBJ2-1	CASQGSASSYNEQFF	TGTGCCAGCCAGGGGTCTGCAAGCTCCTACAATGAGCAGTTCTTC
NA	few	TRBV10-2	TRBJ2-2	CASTPGTGELFF	TGCGCCAGCACACCGGGGACCGGGGAGCTGTTTTTT
NA	NA	TRBV10-3	TRBJ1-2	CAISEATMRGYGYTF	TGTGCCATCAGTGAGGCGACTATGAGAGGCTATGGCTACACCTTC
TRBD1	NA	TRBV2	TRBJ1-2	CAGLGQLYGYTF	TGTGCCGGTCTGGGACAGCTGTATGGCTACACCTTC
NA	NA	TRBV10-2	TRBJ1-6	CASSGTSKGYNSPLHF	TGCGCCAGCAGTGGGACATCAAAAGGTTATAATTCACCCCTCCACTTT
TRBD2	NA	TRBV7-2	TRBJ2-5	CASSLESSGGGETQYF	TGTGCCAGCAGCTTAGAATCCAGCGGGGGGGGTGAGACCCAGTACTTC
TRBD1	NA	TRBV6-4	TRBJ1-1	CASSDIGTGGTEAFF	TGTGCCAGCAGTGACATTGGGACAGGGGGCACTGAAGCTTTCTTT
NA	few	TRBV5-1	TRBJ2-2	CASSLLEANTGELFF	TGCGCCAGCAGCTTGTTGGAGGCGAACACCGGGGAGCTGTTTTTT
NA	NA	TRBV7-2	TRBJ1-4	CASSKGAPWENNEKLFF	TGTGCCAGCAGCAAAGGAGCCCCATGGGAGAATAATGAAAAACTGTTTTTT
NA	NA	TRBV12-3/TRBV12-4	TRBJ1-1	CASSMGPEAFF	TGTGCCAGCAGTATGGGGCCTGAAGCTTTCTTT
NA	NA	TRBV6-5	TRBJ2-3	CASRPTGKSTDTQYF	TGTGCCAGCCGTCCGACAGGTAAAAGCACAGATACGCAGTATTTT
NA	NA	TRBV5-4	TRBJ1-1	CASSLAGGTWAFF	TGTGCCAGCAGCTTGGCCGGCGGGACTTGGGCTTTCTTT
TRBD1	NA	TRBV7-2	TRBJ1-1	CASSRDRWDAEAFF	TGTGCCAGCAGTCGGGACAGGTGGGACGCTGAAGCTTTCTTT
TRBD1	NA	TRBV7-9	TRBJ1-5	CASSPMTGAPNQPQHF	TGTGCCAGCAGCCCAATGACAGGGGCACCCAATCAGCCCCAGCATTTT
TRBD1	NA	TRBV19	TRBJ1-2	CASSMTGGGYGYTF	TGTGCCAGTAGTATGACAGGGGGGGGCTATGGCTACACCTTC
TRBD1	NA	TRBV30	TRBJ1-1	CAWSRTGGGTEAFF	TGTGCCTGGAGCCGGACAGGGGGAGGCACTGAAGCTTTCTTT
NA	NA	TRBV5-5	TRBJ1-3	CASSVNVLEAGNTIYF	TGTGCCAGCAGCGTGAACGTCCTGGAAGCGGGAAACACCATATATTTT
TRBD1	NA	TRBV5-1	TRBJ1-2	CASSSGQGNYGYTF	TGCGCCAGCAGCTCCGGACAGGGGAACTATGGCTACACCTTC
NA	NA	TRBV6-4	TRBJ2-3	CASSARLGPSDTQYF	TGTGCCAGCAGTGCCCGACTAGGGCCCTCGGATACGCAGTATTTT
NA	NA	TRBV28	TRBJ1-6	CASKQGNNSPLHF	TGTGCCAGCAAGCAGGGTAACAATTCACCCCTCCACTTT